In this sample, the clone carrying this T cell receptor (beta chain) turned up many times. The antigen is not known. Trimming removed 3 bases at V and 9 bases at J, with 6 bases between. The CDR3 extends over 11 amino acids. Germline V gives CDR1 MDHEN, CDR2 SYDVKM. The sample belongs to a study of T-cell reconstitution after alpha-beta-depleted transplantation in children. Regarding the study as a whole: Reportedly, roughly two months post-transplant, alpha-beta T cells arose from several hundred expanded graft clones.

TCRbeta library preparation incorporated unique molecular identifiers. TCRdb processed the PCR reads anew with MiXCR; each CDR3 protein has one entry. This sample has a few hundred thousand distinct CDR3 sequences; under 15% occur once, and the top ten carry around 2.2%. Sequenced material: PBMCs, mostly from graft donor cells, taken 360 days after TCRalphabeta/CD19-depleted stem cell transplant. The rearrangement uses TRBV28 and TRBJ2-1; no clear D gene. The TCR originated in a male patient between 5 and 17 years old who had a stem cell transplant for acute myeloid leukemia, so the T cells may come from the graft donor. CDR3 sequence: CASSFPGEQFF. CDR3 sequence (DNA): TGTGCCAGCAGTTTCCCCGGTGAGCAGTTCTTC.